A single sample is the source of the 9 T cell receptor beta chains below, sequenced in a study of T cell responses to AZD1222 COVID-19 vaccine. Assay: immunoSEQ multiplex PCR; the TCRdb copy retains only in-frame clones and omits some. This sample has 150,000 or so clones, with about 92% found just once. Sequences were derived from peripheral blood, sampled on day 0 of AZD1222 vaccination. Receptors originate from an adult in good health.

V usage is TRBV7-3 and J usage is TRBJ2-1; no clear D gene. V lost 4 bases and J 3 bases, leaving 19 bases between the germline ends. The CDR3 extends over 17 amino acids. The germline V gene encodes CDR1 SGHTA and CDR2 FQGTGA. The CDR3 region is CASSYNPPSPGYNEQFF. As DNA, the CDR3 is TGTGCCAGCAGCTACAACCCACCTTCGCCGGGCTACAATGAGCAGTTCTTC.

The V call is TRBV5-1, the J call TRBJ1-3; TRBD1 agrees at 7 bases. This CDR3 spans 14 amino acids. CDR1 SGHRS and CDR2 YFSETQ come from the germline V gene. V trimming: 0 bases; J trimming: 5 bases; junction bases outside the gene matches: 2. CDR3 sequence (DNA): TGCGCCAGCAGCTTGGAACAGGGGAGAAACACCATATATTTT. This sequence encodes CASSLEQGRNTIYF.

The chain has TRBV19 and TRBJ1-2, with unresolved D. CDR1 LNHDA and CDR2 SQIVND come from the germline V gene (reference sequence). The CDR3 consists of 12 residues. V shed 3 bases and J shed 6 bases, with 8 bases lying between them. The CDR3 DNA follows: TGTGCCAGTAGTATGGCCGGAGATGGCTACACCTTC. Encoded protein: CASSMAGDGYTF.

This chain links TRBV19 with TRBJ2-1; TRBD2 aligns across 10 bases. The germline V gene encodes CDR1 LNHDA and CDR2 SQIVND (reference sequence). V gave up 4 bases and J gave up 9 bases; unmatched junction bases: 9. The CDR3 covers 15 residues. CDR3 amino acids: CASSRAGTSVGEQFF. The CDR3 DNA follows: TGTGCCAGTAGTAGAGCCGGGACTAGCGTAGGTGAGCAGTTCTTC.

The gene calls are TRBV6-5 and TRBJ1-2; TRBD1 matches 9 bases. The CDR3 consists of 15 residues. Germline values: CDR1 MNHEY, CDR2 SVGAGI. V lost 5 bases, J lost 6 bases, and 10 bases stayed unmatched. The CDR3 loop is CASSTPGQGTDGYTF. CDR3 nucleotide sequence: TGTGCCAGCAGTACCCCCGGACAGGGGACGGATGGCTACACCTTC.

This clone was observed a single time. This specimen includes other DNA sequences encoding the same CDR3. This chain uses TRBV5-1 with TRBJ1-6, with D possibly being TRBD1 (5 bases). The CDR3 extends over 15 amino acids. V gave up 4 bases and J gave up 5 bases, with 13 bases separating them. Germline V CDR1 and CDR2: SGHRS, YFSETQ. The CDR3 coding sequence is TGCGCCAGCAGCGCTGGGACCGCGGATAATTCACCCCTCCACTTT. Amino acids: CASSAGTADNSPLHF.

V and J are TRBV5-1 and TRBJ2-7, with unresolved D. The assigned J gene may be wrong: the sequence end matches TRBJ2-1 better. Germline assignment: CDR1 SGHRS and CDR2 YFSETQ. The CDR3 contains 12 residues. CDR3 in amino acids: CASSLLANEQFF. The CDR3 DNA follows: TGCGCCAGCAGCTTGCTCGCCAATGAGCAGTTCTTC.

The V and J genes are TRBV5-1 and TRBJ1-1; D call uncertain. The CDR3 spans 15 residues. The V and J ends lost 0 bases and 4 bases respectively, with 13 bases between them. The germline CDR1 and CDR2 sequences are SGHRS and YFSETQ. CDR3 DNA: TGCGCCAGCAGCTTGGGCCCGGGGTTAGGCACTGAAGCTTTCTTT. Translated: CASSLGPGLGTEAFF.

This clone was seen only once. The gene calls are TRBV30 and TRBJ1-5, with D unresolved. This CDR3 has 13 residues. Germline CDR1 and CDR2: GTSNPN and SVGIG (reference sequence). Trimming removed 5 bases from V and 2 bases from J, with 10 bases in between. The CDR3 loop is CAWDRRGNQPQHF. For the CDR3, the DNA is TGTGCCTGGGACCGTAGGGGCAATCAGCCCCAGCATTTT. Combining the CDR3 with reference TRBV30 and TRBJ1-5 gives the whole variable domain SQTIHQWPATLVQPVGSPLSLECTVEGTSNPNLYWYRQAAGRGLQLLFYSVGIGQISSEVPQNLSASRPQDRQFILSSKKLLLSDSGFYLCAWDRRGNQPQHFGDGTRLSIL.